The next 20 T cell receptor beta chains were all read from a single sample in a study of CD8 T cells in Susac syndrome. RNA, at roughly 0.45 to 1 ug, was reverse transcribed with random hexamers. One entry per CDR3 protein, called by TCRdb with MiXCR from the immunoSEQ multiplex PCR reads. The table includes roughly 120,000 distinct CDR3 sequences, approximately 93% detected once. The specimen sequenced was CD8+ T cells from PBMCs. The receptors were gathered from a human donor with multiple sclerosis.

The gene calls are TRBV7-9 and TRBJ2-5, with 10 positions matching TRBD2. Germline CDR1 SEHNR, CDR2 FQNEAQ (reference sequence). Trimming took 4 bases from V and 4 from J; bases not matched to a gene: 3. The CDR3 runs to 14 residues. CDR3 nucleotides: TGTGCCAGCAGCTCTAGCGGGAGTCGAGAGACCCAGTACTTC. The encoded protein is CASSSSGSRETQYF.

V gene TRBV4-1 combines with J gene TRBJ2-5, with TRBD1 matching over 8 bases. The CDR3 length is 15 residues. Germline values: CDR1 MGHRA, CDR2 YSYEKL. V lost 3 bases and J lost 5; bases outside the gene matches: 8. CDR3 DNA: TGCGCCAGCAGCCACCTACAGGGGGGCGGGGAGACCCAGTACTTC. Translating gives CASSHLQGGGETQYF.

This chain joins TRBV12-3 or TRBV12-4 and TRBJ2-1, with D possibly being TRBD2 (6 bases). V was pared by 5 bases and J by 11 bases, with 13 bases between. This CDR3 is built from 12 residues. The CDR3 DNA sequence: TGTGCCAGCAGTCCGCTCCGGGAGAAGCAGTTCTTC. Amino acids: CASSPLREKQFF.

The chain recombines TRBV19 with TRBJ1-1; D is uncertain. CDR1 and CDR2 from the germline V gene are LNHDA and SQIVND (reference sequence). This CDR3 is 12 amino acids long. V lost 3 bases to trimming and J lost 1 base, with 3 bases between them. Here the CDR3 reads CASSMWNTEAFF. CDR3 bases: TGTGCCAGTAGTATGTGGAACACTGAAGCTTTCTTT. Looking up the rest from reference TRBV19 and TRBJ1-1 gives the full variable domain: DGGITQSPKYLFRKEGQNVTLSCEQNLNHDAMYWYRQDPGQGLRLIYYSQIVNDFQKGDIAEGYSVSREKKESFPLTVTSAQKNPTAFYLCASSMWNTEAFFGQGTRLTVV.

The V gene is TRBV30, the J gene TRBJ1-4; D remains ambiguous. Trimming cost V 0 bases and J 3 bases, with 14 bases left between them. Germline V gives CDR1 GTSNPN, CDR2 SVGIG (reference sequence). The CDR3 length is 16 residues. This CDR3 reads CAWSVDSNTANEKLFF. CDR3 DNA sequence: TGTGCCTGGAGTGTAGATTCTAACACGGCTAATGAAAAACTGTTTTTT.

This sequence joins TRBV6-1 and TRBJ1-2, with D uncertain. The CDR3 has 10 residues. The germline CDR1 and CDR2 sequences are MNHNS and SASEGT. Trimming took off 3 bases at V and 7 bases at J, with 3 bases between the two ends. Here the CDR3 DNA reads TGTGCCAGCAGTGAGCTTGGCTACACCTTC. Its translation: CASSELGYTF.

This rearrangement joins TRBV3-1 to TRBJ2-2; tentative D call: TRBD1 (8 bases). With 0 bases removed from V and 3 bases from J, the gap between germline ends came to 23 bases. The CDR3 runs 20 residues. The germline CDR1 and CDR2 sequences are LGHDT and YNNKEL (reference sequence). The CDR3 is CASSQEVRLGTGLDTGELFF. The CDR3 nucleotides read TGTGCCAGCAGCCAAGAAGTTAGGCTCGGGACAGGACTAGACACCGGGGAGCTGTTTTTT.

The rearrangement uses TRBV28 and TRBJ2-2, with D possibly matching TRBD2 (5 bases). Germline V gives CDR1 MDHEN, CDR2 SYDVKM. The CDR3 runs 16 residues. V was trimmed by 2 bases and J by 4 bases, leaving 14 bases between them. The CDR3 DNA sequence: TGTGCCAGCAGTTTAGAGGGTTGGTTGGGCACCGGGGAGCTGTTTTTT. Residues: CASSLEGWLGTGELFF.

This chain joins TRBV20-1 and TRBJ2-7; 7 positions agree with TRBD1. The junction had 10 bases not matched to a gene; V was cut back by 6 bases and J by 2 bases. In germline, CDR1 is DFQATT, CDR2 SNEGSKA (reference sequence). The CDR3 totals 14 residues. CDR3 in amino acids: CSAGDRVTTYEQYF. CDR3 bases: TGCAGTGCCGGAGACAGGGTAACCACCTACGAGCAGTACTTC.

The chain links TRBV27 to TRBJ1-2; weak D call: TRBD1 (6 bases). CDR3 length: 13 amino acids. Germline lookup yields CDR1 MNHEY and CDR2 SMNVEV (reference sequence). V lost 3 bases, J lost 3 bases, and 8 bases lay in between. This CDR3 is CASSLRGDYGYTF. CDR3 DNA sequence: TGTGCCAGCAGTTTGAGGGGGGACTATGGCTACACCTTC.

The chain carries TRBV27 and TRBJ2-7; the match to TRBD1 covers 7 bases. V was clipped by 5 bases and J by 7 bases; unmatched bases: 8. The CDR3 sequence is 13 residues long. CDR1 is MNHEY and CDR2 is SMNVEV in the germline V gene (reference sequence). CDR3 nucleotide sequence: TGTGCCAGCAGTCCACAGGGGAATAGAGAGCAGTACGTC. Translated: CASSPQGNREQYV.

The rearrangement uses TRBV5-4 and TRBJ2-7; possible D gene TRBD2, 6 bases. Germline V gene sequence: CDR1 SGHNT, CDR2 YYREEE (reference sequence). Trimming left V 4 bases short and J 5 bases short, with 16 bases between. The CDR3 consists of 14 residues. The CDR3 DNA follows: TGTGCCAGCAGCATATCTAGCGCCGTTAACGAGCAGTACTTC. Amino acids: CASSISSAVNEQYF.

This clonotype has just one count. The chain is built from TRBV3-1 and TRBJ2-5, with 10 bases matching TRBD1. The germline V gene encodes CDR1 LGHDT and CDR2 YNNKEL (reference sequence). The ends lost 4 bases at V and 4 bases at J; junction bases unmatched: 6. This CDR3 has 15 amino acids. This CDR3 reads CASSPGQGRVETQYF. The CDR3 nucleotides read TGTGCCAGCAGCCCGGGACAGGGGAGGGTAGAGACCCAGTACTTC.

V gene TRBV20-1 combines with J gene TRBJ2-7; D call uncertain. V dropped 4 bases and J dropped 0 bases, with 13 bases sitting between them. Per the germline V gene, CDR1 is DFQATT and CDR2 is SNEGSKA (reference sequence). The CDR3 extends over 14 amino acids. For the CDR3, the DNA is TGCAGTGCTACTGCGACGGCCAGCTCCTACGAGCAGTACTTC. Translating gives CSATATASSYEQYF.

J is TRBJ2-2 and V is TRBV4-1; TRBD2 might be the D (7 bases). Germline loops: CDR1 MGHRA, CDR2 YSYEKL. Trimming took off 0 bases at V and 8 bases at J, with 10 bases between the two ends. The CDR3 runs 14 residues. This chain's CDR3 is CASSQDGGAGELFF. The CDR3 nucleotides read TGCGCCAGCAGCCAAGATGGGGGGGCTGGGGAGCTGTTTTTT.

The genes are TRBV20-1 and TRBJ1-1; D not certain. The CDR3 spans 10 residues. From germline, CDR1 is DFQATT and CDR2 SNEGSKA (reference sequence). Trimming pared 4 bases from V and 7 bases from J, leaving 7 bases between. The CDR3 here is CSAKTNEAFF. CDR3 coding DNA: TGCAGTGCTAAAACGAATGAAGCTTTCTTT.

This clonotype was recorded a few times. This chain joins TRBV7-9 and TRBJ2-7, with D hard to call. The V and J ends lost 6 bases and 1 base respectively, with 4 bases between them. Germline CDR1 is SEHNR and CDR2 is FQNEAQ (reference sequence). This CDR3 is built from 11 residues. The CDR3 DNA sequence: TGTGCCAGCAGTTTTTCCTACGAGCAGTACTTC. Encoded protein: CASSFSYEQYF.

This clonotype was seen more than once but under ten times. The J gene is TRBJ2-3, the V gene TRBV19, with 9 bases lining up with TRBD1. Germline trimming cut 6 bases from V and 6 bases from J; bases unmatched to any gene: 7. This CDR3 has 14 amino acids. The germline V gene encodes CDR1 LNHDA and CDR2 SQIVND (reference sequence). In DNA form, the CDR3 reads TGTGCCAGTAGCCCGGGACAGGGAACGGATACGCAGTATTTT. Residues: CASSPGQGTDTQYF.

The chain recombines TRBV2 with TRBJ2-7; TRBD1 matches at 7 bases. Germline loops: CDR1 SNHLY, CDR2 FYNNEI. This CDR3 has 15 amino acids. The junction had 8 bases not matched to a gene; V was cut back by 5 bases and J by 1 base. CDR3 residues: CASSFRAGGSYEQYF. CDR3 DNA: TGTGCCAGCAGTTTTCGGGCAGGGGGATCCTACGAGCAGTACTTC.

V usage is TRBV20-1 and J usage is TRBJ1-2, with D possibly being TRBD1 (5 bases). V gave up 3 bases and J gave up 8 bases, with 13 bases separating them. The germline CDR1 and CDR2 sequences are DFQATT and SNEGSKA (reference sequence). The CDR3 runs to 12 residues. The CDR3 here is CSASLAGKGYTF. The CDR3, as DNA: TGCAGTGCTAGTTTGGCAGGGAAGGGCTACACCTTC.